One sample yielded the 16 T cell receptor beta chains listed below, sequenced in a study of T cells expressing NK-cell markers. TCRdb re-called the 5' RACE reads, yielding one record per CDR3 amino acid sequence without DNA. Recorded for this sample: 350,000 to 450,000 distinct CDR3 sequences. The sequenced sample was blood T cells: a sorted CD56 or NKG2C T cell subset, CD4+ or CD8+ T cells, or bulk PBMC T cells (not recorded which). Every receptor here comes from a man aged 18-69 years in good health.

The CDR3 here is CASSPRRAWTEAFF. V gene TRBV9 combines with J gene TRBJ1-1; the TRBD1 assignment by TCRdb is unverifiable without DNA. This CDR3 spans 14 amino acids. The germline CDR1 and CDR2 sequences are SGDLS and YYNGEE.

The V gene is TRBV27, the J gene TRBJ2-1; TCRdb selects TRBD1, and the lack of DNA leaves this call unchecked. Germline-derived CDR1 and CDR2 are MNHEY and SMNVEV (reference sequence). This CDR3 is built from 15 residues. CDR3 region: CASSKGQGTYNEQFF.

This sequence joins TRBV7-2 and TRBJ1-2; the D gene TCRdb calls, TRBD1, cannot be checked with no DNA. From germline, CDR1 is SGHTA and CDR2 FQGNSA. CDR3 length equals 14 residues. CDR3 sequence reads: CASSSNVSPTGYTF.

V gene TRBV5-6 combines with J gene TRBJ1-1. The CDR3 totals 13 residues. Germline CDR1 and CDR2: SGHDT and YYEEEE. The CDR3 loop is CASSRLENTEAFF.

The gene calls are TRBV18 and TRBJ1-2. The germline V gene has CDR1 KGHSH and CDR2 LQKENI. The CDR3 sequence is 14 residues long. CDR3 protein: CASRWTEANYGYTF.

CDR3 region: CASSYSKGHGLTIYF. The chain combines TRBV6-5 with TRBJ1-3; TCRdb outputs TRBD1, but without DNA this stays unchecked. Germline CDR1 reads MNHEY; CDR2 reads SVGAGI. The CDR3 spans 15 residues.

The chain couples TRBV7-6 to TRBJ1-5; TCRdb calls TRBD1, which cannot be checked without DNA. CDR3 size: 15 residues. CDR1 is SGHVS and CDR2 is FNYEAQ in the germline V gene. The CDR3 reads CASSLHTGNNQPQHF.

The chain joins TRBV6-6 to TRBJ2-7; TCRdb indicates TRBD1, and absent DNA this call remains unverified. Germline CDR1 reads MNHNY; CDR2 reads SVGAGI (reference sequence). The CDR3 consists of 12 residues. CDR3 loop: CASSYTGQGQYF.

The chain combines TRBV25-1 with TRBJ2-7; without DNA, the TCRdb call of TRBD1 cannot be checked. The germline CDR1 and CDR2 sequences are MGHDK and SYGVNS. The CDR3 loop spans 15 amino acids. CDR3 amino acids: CASSEPGTGGYEQYF.

The V and J genes are TRBV7-2 and TRBJ2-7; TCRdb names TRBD2, which stays unverified in the absence of DNA. There are 16 residues in the CDR3. The germline gives CDR1 SGHTA, CDR2 FQGNSA. This chain's CDR3 is CASSPEGLAGVYEQYF.

This chain connects TRBV5-1 to TRBJ2-3; the TCRdb call, TRBD2, lacks DNA for checking. The V gene's germline CDR1 is SGHRS and CDR2 YFSETQ. This CDR3 region has 18 residues. CDR3 residues: CASSRRGTSGGATDTQYF.

This rearrangement joins TRBV7-9 to TRBJ2-3; TCRdb designates TRBD1, a call that cannot be tested without DNA. The CDR3 sequence is 15 residues long. Germline CDR1 is SEHNR and CDR2 is FQNEAQ (reference sequence). The chain's CDR3 is CASSLLGGQTDTQYF.

V gene TRBV6-6 combines with J gene TRBJ2-3. This CDR3 has 12 residues. The V gene's germline CDR1 is MNHNY and CDR2 SVGAGI (reference sequence). The CDR3 protein is CATRTPTDTQYF.

The rearrangement uses TRBV6-4 and TRBJ2-1; TCRdb picks TRBD2, but there is no DNA to check that call. The CDR3 covers 15 residues. Germline V gives CDR1 MRHNA, CDR2 SNTAGT. The CDR3 loop is CASSTLAGGINEQFF.

The chain employs TRBV2 and TRBJ2-5; as DNA is missing, the TRBD1 call by TCRdb cannot be tested. CDR1 SNHLY and CDR2 FYNNEI come from the germline V gene. The CDR3 has 15 residues. CDR3 loop: CASSRQGAGQETQYF. Filled out from reference TRBV2 and TRBJ2-5, the complete variable domain reads EPEVTQTPSHQVTQMGQEVILRCVPISNHLYFYWYRQILGQKVEFLVSFYNNEISEKSEIFDDQFSVERPDGSNFTLKIRSTKLEDSAMYFCASSRQGAGQETQYFGPGTRLLVL.

The chain uses TRBV5-6 and TRBJ1-5. This CDR3 region has 15 residues. Looked up from germline, CDR1 is SGHDT and CDR2 is YYEEEE. CDR3 protein: CASSSTVDSNQPQHF.